These 2 T cell receptor beta chains came from one sample sequenced in a study of T cells in Graves' hyperthyroidism and ophthalmopathy. RNA transcripts gave rise to amplified TCR beta CDR3 regions. Initially, a first-round RT-PCR of the TCR CDR3 employed the HTBI primer set. Via MiXCR, TCRdb re-called the multiplex PCR reads, giving one row per CDR3 protein. The sample includes about 99,000 distinct CDR3 sequences, roughly 47% seen only once; the top ten take roughly 24%. Sequencing was done on a sample of blood. The receptors stem from a man aged 40-55 years with Graves' hyperthyroidism.

The chain employs TRBV29-1 and TRBJ2-3, with 7 bases identical to TRBD2. Unmatched junction bases numbered 3, after V lost 1 base and J lost 2 bases. The germline V gene has CDR1 SQVTM and CDR2 ANQGSEA. This CDR3 has 14 residues. The CDR3 coding sequence is TGCAGCGTTGAAGTAGCGGGCGACACAGATACGCAGTATTTT. Translating it yields CSVEVAGDTDTQYF.

The chain has TRBV19 and TRBJ2-1; weak D call: TRBD2 (6 bases). Between the trimmed V and J ends, which lost 3 bases and 6 bases, there was a span of 12 bases. CDR1 LNHDA and CDR2 SQIVND come from the germline V gene (reference sequence). This CDR3 has 14 residues. CDR3 in DNA: TGTGCCAGTAGTATGGGGGAGGCGTTCAATGAGCAGTTCTTC. As protein: CASSMGEAFNEQFF.